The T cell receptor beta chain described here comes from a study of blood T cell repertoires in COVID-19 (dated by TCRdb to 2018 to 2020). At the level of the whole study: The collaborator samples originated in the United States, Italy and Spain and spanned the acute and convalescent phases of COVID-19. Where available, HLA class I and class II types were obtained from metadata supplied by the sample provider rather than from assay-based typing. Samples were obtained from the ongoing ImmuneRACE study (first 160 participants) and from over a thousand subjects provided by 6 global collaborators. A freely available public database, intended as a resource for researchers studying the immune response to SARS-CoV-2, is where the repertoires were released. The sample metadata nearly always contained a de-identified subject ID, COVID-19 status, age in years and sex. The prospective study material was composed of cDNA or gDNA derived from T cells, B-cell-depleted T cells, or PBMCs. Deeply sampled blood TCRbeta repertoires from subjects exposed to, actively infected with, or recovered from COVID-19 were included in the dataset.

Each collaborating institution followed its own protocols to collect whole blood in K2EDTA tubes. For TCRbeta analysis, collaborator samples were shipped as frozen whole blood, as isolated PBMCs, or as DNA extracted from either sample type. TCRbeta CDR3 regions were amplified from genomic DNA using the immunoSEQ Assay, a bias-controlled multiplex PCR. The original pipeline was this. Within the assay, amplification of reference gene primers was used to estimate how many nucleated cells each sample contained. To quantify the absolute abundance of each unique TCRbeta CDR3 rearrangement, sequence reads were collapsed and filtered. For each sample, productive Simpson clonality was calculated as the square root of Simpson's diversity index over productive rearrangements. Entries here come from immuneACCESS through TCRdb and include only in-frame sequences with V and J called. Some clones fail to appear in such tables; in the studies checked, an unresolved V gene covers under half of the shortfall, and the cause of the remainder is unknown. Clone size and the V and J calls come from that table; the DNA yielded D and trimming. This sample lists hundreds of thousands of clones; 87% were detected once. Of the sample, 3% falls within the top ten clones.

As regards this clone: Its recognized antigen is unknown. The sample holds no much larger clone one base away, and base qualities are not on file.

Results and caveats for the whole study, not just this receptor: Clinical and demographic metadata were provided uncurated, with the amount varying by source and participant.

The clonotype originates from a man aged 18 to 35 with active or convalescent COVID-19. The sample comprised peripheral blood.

The bases read TGCAGCGTTGCGGAGGGTCGCACTGAAGCTTTCTTT. Its protein product is CSVAEGRTEAFF. In this chain, TRBV29-1 is recombined with TRBJ1-1, with the identity of the D gene unclear. From the cysteine up to the phenylalanine, the CDR3 has a length of 12 residues. Only the CDR3 region is kept as DNA, spanning 36 bases read in frame from base 1. CDR1 and CDR2 (SQVTM, ANQGSEA) derive from the germline V gene. V and J lose 4 bases and 4 bases, and a span of 10 bases separates them.